Described below is a single T cell receptor (beta chain) sequence and its context. The sample originates from a study of CD8 T cells in Susac syndrome. Germline CDR1 reads GTSNPN; CDR2 reads SVGIG (reference sequence). The CDR3 contains 13 residues. After removal of 2 bases from V and 9 bases from J, the junction contained 5 bases not matched to a gene. Random-hexamer reverse transcription was applied to roughly 0.5 to 1 ug RNA. Amplification of TCR beta CDR3 spanned 54 Vbeta and 13 Jbeta via immunoSEQ multiplex PCR. TCRdb called the immunoSEQ multiplex PCR reads again in MiXCR, with one record for every CDR3 protein. This table holds 190,000 or so distinct CDR3 sequences, over 90% found once. The multiple sclerosis control group consisted of treatment-naive patients whose relapsing-remitting disease, which was either stable or active, fulfilled revised McDonald criteria. Negative isolation was used for CD8+ and CD4+ T cells and FACS enrichment for TEMRA cells.

The chain recombines TRBV30 with TRBJ2-1, with 9 bases aligning to TRBD1. This TCR came from a human donor with multiple sclerosis. Sequencing was done on a sample of CD4+ T cells from PBMCs. Here the CDR3 reads CAWSRTTGGEQFF. CDR3 in DNA: TGTGCCTGGAGTCGTACGACAGGGGGTGAGCAGTTCTTC.